A single sample is the source of the 3 T cell receptor beta chains below, sequenced in a study of cytomegalovirus exposure and HLA in healthy donors (dated by TCRdb to 2016 to 2017). The library came from the immunoSEQ multiplex PCR assay. For the multiplex PCR, a mixture combining 60 forward primers for TCR Vbeta segments and 13 reverse primers for TCR Jbeta segments was used. The clones in this table, taken by TCRdb from immuneACCESS, are in-frame only. Not every clone is retained; where verified, under half of the shortfall comes from an unresolved V gene, and the cause of the rest is unknown. Present in this sample are about 180,000 clones, approximately 80% of which were seen just once. The top ten constitute 1.3% to 1.5% of the sample. Material: PBMCs. These receptors were taken from a girl aged 5-17 years in good health and CMV-seropositive.

DNA for the CDR3: TGCGCCAGCAGCTTGGGGACTAGCGGGAAAAGCCTCTCCACCGGGGAGCTGTTTTTT. It specifies CASSLGTSGKSLSTGELFF. This chain connects TRBV5-1 to TRBJ2-2, with TRBD2 identical over 12 bases. Germline CDR1 SGHRS, CDR2 YFSETQ. The CDR3 extends over 19 amino acids. With 0 bases clipped from V and 4 bases from J, the junction kept 10 bases outside the gene matches.

The V and J genes are TRBV6-6 and TRBJ1-1; no reliable D call. Germline CDR1 and CDR2: MNHNY and SVGAGI (reference sequence). The CDR3 contains 13 residues. Trimming took 6 bases from V and 5 from J, leaving 13 bases between them. CDR3 sequence: CASSPGISTEAFF. Written as DNA, the CDR3 is TGTGCCAGCAGCCCGGGAATATCTACTGAAGCTTTCTTT.

The rearrangement links TRBV5-8 to TRBJ1-1; 7 bases match TRBD1. V gave up 2 bases and J gave up 1 base; unmatched junction bases: 2. Looked up from germline, CDR1 is SGHTS and CDR2 is YDEGEE. The CDR3 covers 14 residues. The CDR3 region has the DNA TGTGCCAGCAGCTTCGGGACAGCGAACACTGAAGCTTTCTTT. Residues: CASSFGTANTEAFF.